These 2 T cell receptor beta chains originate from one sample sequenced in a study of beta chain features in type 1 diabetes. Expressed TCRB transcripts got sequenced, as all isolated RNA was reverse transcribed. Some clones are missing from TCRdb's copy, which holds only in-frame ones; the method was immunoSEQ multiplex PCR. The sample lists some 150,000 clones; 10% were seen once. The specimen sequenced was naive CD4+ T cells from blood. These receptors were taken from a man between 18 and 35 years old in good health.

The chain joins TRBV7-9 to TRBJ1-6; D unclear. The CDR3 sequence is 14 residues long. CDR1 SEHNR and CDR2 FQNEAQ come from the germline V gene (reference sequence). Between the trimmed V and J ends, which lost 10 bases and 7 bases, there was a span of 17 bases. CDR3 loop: CATISSRLNSPLHF. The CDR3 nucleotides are TGTGCCACCATAAGCTCGCGACTAAATTCACCCCTCCACTTT.

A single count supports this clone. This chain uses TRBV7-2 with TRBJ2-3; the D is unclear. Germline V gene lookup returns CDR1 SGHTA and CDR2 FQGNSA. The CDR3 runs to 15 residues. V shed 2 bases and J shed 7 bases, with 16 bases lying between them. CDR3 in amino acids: CASSLLNPGGYTQYF. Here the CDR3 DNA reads TGTGCCAGCAGCTTACTCAACCCCGGCGGATATACGCAGTATTTT.